A single sample is the source of the 10 T cell receptor beta chains below, sequenced in a study of blood T cell repertoires in COVID-19. Data came from immunoSEQ multiplex PCR; TCRdb stores just in-frame clones and leaves some out. The sample shows around 280,000 clones, 89% of them seen only once. What was sequenced was PBMCs or T cells enriched from blood (not recorded which). The receptors were gathered from a middle-aged woman who had recovered from COVID-19.

This rearrangement joins TRBV4-2 to TRBJ2-7, with D uncertain. Deletions cut 0 bases from V and 4 bases from J, with 4 bases between. The germline V gene has CDR1 LGHNA and CDR2 YNFKEQ. The CDR3 runs 12 residues. CDR3 loop: CASSQDRYEQYF. The CDR3 DNA reads as TGTGCCAGCAGCCAAGATCGGTACGAGCAGTACTTC.

This clone appeared a single time. The V call is TRBV6-6, the J call TRBJ1-2, with D uncertain. CDR3 length: 15 amino acids. CDR1 and CDR2 from the germline V gene are MNHNY and SVGAGI (reference sequence). Deletions cut 0 bases from V and 2 bases from J, with 10 bases between. In nucleotides, the CDR3 is TGTGCCAGCAGTTACTCGTTGGCGGGGAACTATGGCTACACCTTC. Its protein product is CASSYSLAGNYGYTF.

The count of this clone is one. The gene calls are TRBV30 and TRBJ2-7; D remains ambiguous. CDR1 is GTSNPN and CDR2 is SVGIG in the germline V gene (reference sequence). The CDR3 is made up of 12 amino acids. Trimming pared 2 bases from V and 4 bases from J, leaving 9 bases between. In DNA, the CDR3 is TGTGCCTGGAGTATTCAACGGTACGAGCAGTACTTC. This translates into CAWSIQRYEQYF.

The gene calls are TRBV29-1 and TRBJ1-2; D gene uncertain. The V and J ends lost 4 bases and 3 bases respectively, with 12 bases between them. The CDR3 loop spans 13 amino acids. Looked up from germline, CDR1 is SQVTM and CDR2 is ANQGSEA. CDR3 bases: TGCAGCGTTGTCGGGTTGGTGGACTATGGCTACACCTTC. It encodes CSVVGLVDYGYTF.

V usage is TRBV2 and J usage is TRBJ2-7, with 9 nucleotides matching TRBD1. Germline loops: CDR1 SNHLY, CDR2 FYNNEI. The CDR3 is 14 amino acids. Unmatched junction bases numbered 2, after V lost 4 bases and J lost 1 base. CDR3 in amino acids: CASSATGGSYEQYF. The CDR3 DNA follows: TGTGCCAGCAGTGCGACAGGGGGATCCTACGAGCAGTACTTC.

The chain recombines TRBV4-1 with TRBJ2-2, with TRBD2 matching over 7 bases. V gave up 1 base and J gave up 2 bases; unmatched junction bases: 10. The germline gives CDR1 MGHRA, CDR2 YSYEKL. The CDR3 length is 18 residues. The CDR3 DNA is TGCGCCAGCAGCCAAGGCCGCCTAGCGGACCTCAACACCGGGGAGCTGTTTTTT. Amino acid sequence: CASSQGRLADLNTGELFF.

The genes are TRBV18 and TRBJ2-7; weak D call: TRBD1 (6 bases). The germline V gene encodes CDR1 KGHSH and CDR2 LQKENI. The V end lost 2 bases, the J end lost 6 bases, and 17 bases lay between the germline ends. CDR3 length equals 15 residues. CDR3 DNA: TGTGCCAGCTCACCAATACAGGGAGCGCCGGGCGAGCAGTACTTC. Translation: CASSPIQGAPGEQYF.

The chain links TRBV29-1 to TRBJ2-1; weak D call: TRBD2 (5 bases). The germline gives CDR1 SQVTM, CDR2 ANQGSEA. The CDR3 covers 15 residues. The V end was cut by 0 bases, the J end by 1 base, with 10 bases between. Here the CDR3 DNA reads TGCAGCGTTGAAGATATCGCGGGTTCCTACAATGAGCAGTTCTTC. Its translation is CSVEDIAGSYNEQFF.

V is TRBV21-1 and J is TRBJ2-7; TRBD1, the D gene given by the table, was not confirmed from the DNA. TRBV21-1 is assigned pseudogene status. The CDR3 contains 16 residues. DNA for the CDR3: TGTGCCAGCAGCAAACACGGAGGGGACAGGGGCTACGAGCAGTACTTC. This codes for CASSKHGGDRGYEQYF.

This clone was observed a single time. The chain combines TRBV14 with TRBJ2-1; the D is unclear. The CDR3 is 13 residues long. Per the germline V gene, CDR1 is SGHDN and CDR2 is FVKESK. V gave up 0 bases and J gave up 12 bases, with 12 bases separating them. The CDR3 bases are TGTGCCAGCAGCCAAGAAACGCGAGGTGGGCAGTTCTTC. Translating it yields CASSQETRGGQFF.